These 16 T cell receptor beta chains were sequenced from one sample in a study of T cell repertoires in cytomegalovirus infection. In TCRdb, the reads were re-called with MiXCR into one record per CDR3 protein. The repertoire holds about 230,000 distinct CDR3 sequences, with 22% as singletons. The sample consisted of CD8+ T cells from PBMCs. The receptors shown here come from a human donor in good health (CMV status not recorded). Some clones in this sample may be carry-over from other donors' samples.

This sequence joins TRBV7-2 and TRBJ2-7; 12 bases agree with TRBD2. This CDR3 spans 15 amino acids. After removal of 5 bases from V and 2 bases from J, the junction contained 4 bases not matched to a gene. The germline V gene has CDR1 SGHTA and CDR2 FQGNSA. The CDR3 DNA sequence: TGTGCCAGCAGCACCTCTAGCGGGGGGGCCTACGAGCAGTACTTC. Encoded protein: CASSTSSGGAYEQYF.

The chain joins TRBV14 to TRBJ1-1; possibly TRBD1 for D (5 bases). V lost 2 bases and J lost 3, with 13 bases in between. The CDR3 contains 15 residues. Per the germline V gene, CDR1 is SGHDN and CDR2 is FVKESK. In nucleotides, the CDR3 is TGTGCCAGCAGCCAATTTGGGGAAGGGGACACTGAAGCTTTCTTT. This codes for CASSQFGEGDTEAFF.

This clonotype was picked up a small number of times. The chain couples TRBV28 to TRBJ2-7, with D possibly being TRBD1 (6 bases). The V end lost 2 bases, the J end lost 3 bases, and 17 bases lay between the germline ends. The CDR3 contains 16 residues. CDR1 is MDHEN, CDR2 SYDVKM, per germline. The chain's CDR3 is CASSLPGHSRVYEQYF. CDR3 in DNA: TGTGCCAGCAGTTTACCGGGACACAGCCGAGTCTACGAGCAGTACTTC.

V is TRBV20-1 and J is TRBJ2-7, with D perhaps given as TRBD1 or TRBD2 (6 bases each). CDR1 DFQATT and CDR2 SNEGSKA come from the germline V gene (reference sequence). V was clipped by 2 bases and J by 0 bases, with 14 bases between them. The CDR3 totals 15 residues. The CDR3 DNA reads TGCAGTGCTAGATCTATCGGGGGCAACTCCTACGAGCAGTACTTC. As protein: CSARSIGGNSYEQYF.

The gene calls are TRBV15 and TRBJ2-2; D is perhaps TRBD2 (5 bases). The CDR3 is 15 residues long. Looked up from germline, CDR1 is LNHNV and CDR2 is YYDKDF (reference sequence). Trimming removed 0 bases from V and 1 base from J, with 6 bases in between. The CDR3 reads CATSREGGNTGELFF. CDR3 DNA: TGTGCCACCAGCAGAGAAGGAGGGAACACCGGGGAGCTGTTTTTT.

This chain uses TRBV7-9 with TRBJ2-1; no definite D call. The CDR3 is 13 residues long. Trimming removed 5 bases at V and 8 bases at J, with 13 bases between. Germline loops: CDR1 SEHNR, CDR2 FQNEAQ (reference sequence). Written as DNA, the CDR3 is TGTGCCAGCAGCCGCCCCGTAGGACATGAGCAGTTCTTC. Amino acids: CASSRPVGHEQFF.

This clonotype has more than one count but fewer than ten. V is TRBV28 and J is TRBJ2-2; D not resolved. CDR1 is MDHEN and CDR2 is SYDVKM in the germline V gene. V was trimmed by 6 bases and J by 4 bases, leaving 12 bases between them. The CDR3 consists of 14 residues. The CDR3 bases are TGTGCCAGCAGGAATCCGGCAGTCACCGGGGAGCTGTTTTTT. This encodes CASRNPAVTGELFF.

This clonotype was detected only a few times. The chain recombines TRBV7-9 with TRBJ1-1, with 7 bases fitting TRBD1. The CDR3 is 13 residues long. Germline CDR1 reads SEHNR; CDR2 reads FQNEAQ (reference sequence). Trimming cost V 5 bases and J 7 bases; bases outside gene matches: 7. CDR3 bases: TGTGCCAGCAGCCCTAGGGACAGCCGTGAAGCTTTCTTT. This codes for CASSPRDSREAFF.

The chain carries TRBV6-6 and TRBJ1-6; perhaps TRBD1 as D (5 bases). V gave up 5 bases and J gave up 7 bases, with 24 bases separating them. CDR1 is MNHNY and CDR2 is SVGAGI in the germline V gene (reference sequence). CDR3 length: 18 residues. The CDR3 coding sequence is TGTGCCAGCAGTACGGACACGGTGAGCCGTAGTCGGAATTCACCCCTCCACTTT. Encoded protein: CASSTDTVSRSRNSPLHF.

CDR3 sequence (DNA): TGTGCCAGCACCCCAGCGCCAGGCAGGAGCTACGAGCAGTACTTC. This sequence encodes CASTPAPGRSYEQYF. The chain employs TRBV12-3 or TRBV12-4 and TRBJ2-7, with unresolved D. The CDR3 runs 15 residues. The V end was cut by 7 bases, the J end by 3 bases, with 19 bases between.

The chain employs TRBV15 and TRBJ2-2, with D uncertain. CDR3 length: 15 amino acids. Germline values: CDR1 LNHNV, CDR2 YYDKDF (reference sequence). V lost 2 bases, J lost 1 base, and 8 bases lay in between. CDR3 protein: CATSRRTENTGELFF. In DNA form, the CDR3 reads TGTGCCACCAGCAGAAGGACGGAGAACACCGGGGAGCTGTTTTTT.

This clonotype showed up just a few times. The chain uses TRBV15 and TRBJ2-7; D is undetermined. The length of the CDR3 is 12 residues. Germline loops: CDR1 LNHNV, CDR2 YYDKDF (reference sequence). V dropped 3 bases and J dropped 7 bases, with 10 bases sitting between them. As DNA, the CDR3 is TGTGCCACCAGCAGCCCCGGTCTGGAGCAGTACTTC. Its translation is CATSSPGLEQYF.

CDR3 nucleotide sequence: TGTGCCAGCAGTGACGGGACAGGGGGCGTATATGGCTACACCTTC. Protein product: CASSDGTGGVYGYTF. V usage is TRBV2 and J usage is TRBJ1-2; 12 bases map to TRBD1. V shed 3 bases, J shed 5 bases, and the junction held 4 bases outside the gene matches. The CDR3 extends over 15 amino acids. Germline V lookup: CDR1 SNHLY, CDR2 FYNNEI.

V and J are TRBV28 and TRBJ1-6; the D gene is possibly TRBD1 (6 bases). The CDR3 runs 14 residues. The germline CDR1 and CDR2 sequences are MDHEN and SYDVKM. The V gene lost 3 bases and the J gene lost 9 bases, with 12 bases spanning the gap. Here the CDR3 DNA reads TGTGCCAGCAGTTTCAGGGGCGGACGTTCACCCCTCCACTTT. Translation: CASSFRGGRSPLHF.

The chain joins TRBV19 to TRBJ2-7; tentatively, D is TRBD1 (5 bases). The V end was cut by 6 bases, the J end by 2 bases, with 14 bases between. This CDR3 spans 14 amino acids. Germline CDR1 LNHDA, CDR2 SQIVND (reference sequence). CDR3 loop: CASRSAGPAYEQYF. For the CDR3, the DNA is TGTGCCAGTAGATCGGCAGGGCCCGCCTACGAGCAGTACTTC. Based on the CDR3 plus reference TRBV19 and TRBJ2-7, the full variable domain is DGGITQSPKYLFRKEGQNVTLSCEQNLNHDAMYWYRQDPGQGLRLIYYSQIVNDFQKGDIAEGYSVSREKKESFPLTVTSAQKNPTAFYLCASRSAGPAYEQYFGPGTRLTVT.

The rearrangement joins TRBV29-1 to TRBJ2-5; D uncertain. This CDR3 region has 11 residues. Looked up from germline, CDR1 is SQVTM and CDR2 is ANQGSEA. V lost 1 base and J lost 5, with 5 bases in between. CDR3: CSVEGGETQYF. CDR3 coding DNA: TGCAGCGTTGAAGGTGGTGAGACCCAGTACTTC.